The clone carrying this TCR beta chain came up a few times. Its antigen is unidentified. These data come from a study of vaccination and CD4 T cells after COVID-19. Treatment specified: approximately nine-day PBMC culture with coronavirus spike peptide pools or control peptides (ViraFEST assay). The CDR3 is 17 residues long. Unmatched junction bases numbered 13, after V lost 4 bases and J lost 8 bases. From germline, CDR1 is LNHNV and CDR2 YYDKDF (reference sequence). The Oncomine TCR Beta short-read assay was applied to DNA of cultured CD4+ T cells. Once CD4+ T cells had been cultured, genomic DNA was extracted from them. TCRdb independently ran MiXCR on the PCR reads; one entry per CDR3 protein. The repertoire holds approximately 11,000 distinct CDR3 sequences, with roughly 80% as singletons.

The TCR originated in a human donor who had recovered from COVID-19. V usage is TRBV15 and J usage is TRBJ2-1; TRBD2 matches at 11 bases. The sample consisted of CD4+ T cells from blood, cultured in vitro. CDR3 in amino acids: CATSIGDTSGGEDEQFF. DNA for the CDR3: TGTGCCACCAGCATCGGGGACACTAGCGGGGGCGAGGATGAGCAGTTCTTC. The entire variable domain, with the rest obtained from reference TRBV15 and TRBJ2-1, is as follows: DAMVIQNPRYQVTQFGKPVTLSCSQTLNHNVMYWYQQKSSQAPKLLFHYYDKDFNNEADTPDNFQSRRPNTSFCFLDIRSPGLGDTAMYLCATSIGDTSGGEDEQFFGPGTRLTVL.